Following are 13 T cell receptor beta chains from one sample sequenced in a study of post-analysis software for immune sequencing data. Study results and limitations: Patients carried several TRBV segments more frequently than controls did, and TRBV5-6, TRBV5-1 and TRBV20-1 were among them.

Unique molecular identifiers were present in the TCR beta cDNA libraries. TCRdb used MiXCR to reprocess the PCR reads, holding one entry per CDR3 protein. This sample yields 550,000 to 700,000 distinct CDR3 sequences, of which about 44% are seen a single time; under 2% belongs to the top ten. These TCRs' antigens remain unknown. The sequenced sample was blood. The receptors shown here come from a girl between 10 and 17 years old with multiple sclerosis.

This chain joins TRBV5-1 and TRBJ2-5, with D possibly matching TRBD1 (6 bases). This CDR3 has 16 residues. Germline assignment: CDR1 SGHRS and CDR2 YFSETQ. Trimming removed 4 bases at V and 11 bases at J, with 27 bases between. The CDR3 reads CASSPSRGQGTHKQYF. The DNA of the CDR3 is TGCGCCAGCAGCCCATCACGCGGGCAGGGGACCCACAAGCAGTACTTC.

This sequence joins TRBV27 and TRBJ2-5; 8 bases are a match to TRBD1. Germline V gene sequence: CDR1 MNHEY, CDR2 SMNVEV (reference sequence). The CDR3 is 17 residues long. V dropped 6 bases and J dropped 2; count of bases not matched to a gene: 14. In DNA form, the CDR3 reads TGTGCCAGCAGCCAGACAGGGGCCGTCCGAATTCAAGAGACCCAGTACTTC. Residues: CASSQTGAVRIQETQYF.

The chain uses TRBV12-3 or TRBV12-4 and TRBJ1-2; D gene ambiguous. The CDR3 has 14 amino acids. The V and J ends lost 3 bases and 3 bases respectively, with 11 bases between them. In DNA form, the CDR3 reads TGTGCCAGCAGTTTTGATGGGTTTGACTATGGCTACACCTTC. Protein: CASSFDGFDYGYTF.

This CDR3 reads CASTSGNTIYF. Here the CDR3 DNA reads TGTGCCAGCACGTCAGGAAACACCATATATTTT. The chain joins TRBV25-1 to TRBJ1-3; D not certain. The V gene lost 7 bases and the J gene lost 4 bases, with 5 bases spanning the gap. The germline CDR1 and CDR2 sequences are MGHDK and SYGVNS. There are 11 residues in the CDR3. The entire variable domain, with the rest obtained from reference TRBV25-1 and TRBJ1-3, is as follows: EADIYQTPRYLVIGTGKKITLECSQTMGHDKMYWYQQDPGMELHLIHYSYGVNSTEKGDLSSESTVSRIRTEHFPLTLESARPSHTSQYLCASTSGNTIYFGEGSWLTVV.

CDR3 nucleotides: TGTGCCATCAGTGAGTCGCAGGGGGCGAGTACTGAAGCTTTCTTT. Its translation is CAISESQGASTEAFF. This chain uses TRBV10-3 with TRBJ1-1, with 8 bases that match TRBD1. The CDR3 is 15 residues long. Looked up from germline, CDR1 is ENHRY and CDR2 is SYGVKD. V dropped 0 bases and J dropped 5; count of bases not matched to a gene: 5.

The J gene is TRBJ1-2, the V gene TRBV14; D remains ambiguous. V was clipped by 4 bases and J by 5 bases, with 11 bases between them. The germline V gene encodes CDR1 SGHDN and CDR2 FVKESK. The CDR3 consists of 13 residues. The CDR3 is CASSPRNLYGYTF. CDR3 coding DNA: TGTGCCAGCAGCCCCCGGAATCTTTATGGCTACACCTTC.

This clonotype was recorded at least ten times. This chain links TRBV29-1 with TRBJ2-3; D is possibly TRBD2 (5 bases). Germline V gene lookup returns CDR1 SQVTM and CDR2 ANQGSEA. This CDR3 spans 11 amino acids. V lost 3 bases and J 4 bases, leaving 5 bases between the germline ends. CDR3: CSVERADTQYF. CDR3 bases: TGCAGCGTTGAGAGGGCAGATACGCAGTATTTT.

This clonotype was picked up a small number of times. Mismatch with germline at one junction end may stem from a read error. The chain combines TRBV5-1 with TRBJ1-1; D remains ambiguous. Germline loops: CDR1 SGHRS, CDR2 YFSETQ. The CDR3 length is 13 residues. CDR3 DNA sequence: TGTGCCAGCAGCTTGGAAGGGAGCACTGAAGCTTTCTTT. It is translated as CASSLEGSTEAFF.

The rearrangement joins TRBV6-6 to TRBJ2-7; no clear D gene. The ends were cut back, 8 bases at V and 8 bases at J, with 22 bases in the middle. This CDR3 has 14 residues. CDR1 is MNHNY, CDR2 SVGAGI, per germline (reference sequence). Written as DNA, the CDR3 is TGTGCCAGCCGGGCCAGGATGGTGCCGGAGCAGCAGTACTTC. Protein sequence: CASRARMVPEQQYF.

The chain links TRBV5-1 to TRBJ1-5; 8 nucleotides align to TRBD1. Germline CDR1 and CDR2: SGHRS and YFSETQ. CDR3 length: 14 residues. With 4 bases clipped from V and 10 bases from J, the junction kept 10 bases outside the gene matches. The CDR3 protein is CASSATGVDEPQHF. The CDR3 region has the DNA TGCGCCAGCAGCGCGACAGGGGTTGATGAACCCCAGCATTTT.

DNA for the CDR3: TGCGCCAGCAGCTGGGCAGGGGTCCAAGAGACCCAGTACTTC. Amino acids: CASSWAGVQETQYF. The chain links TRBV5-1 to TRBJ2-5; D perhaps matches TRBD1 (6 bases). The CDR3 runs to 14 residues. From germline, CDR1 is SGHRS and CDR2 YFSETQ. V lost 3 bases to trimming and J lost 1 base, with 10 bases between them.

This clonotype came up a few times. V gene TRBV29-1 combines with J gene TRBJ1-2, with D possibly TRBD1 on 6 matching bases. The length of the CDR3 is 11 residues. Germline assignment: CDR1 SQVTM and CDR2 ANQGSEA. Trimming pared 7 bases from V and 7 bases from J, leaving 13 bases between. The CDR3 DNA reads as TGCAGCGGTGAGGGGGAGGGTGGCTACACCTTC. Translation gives CSGEGEGGYTF.

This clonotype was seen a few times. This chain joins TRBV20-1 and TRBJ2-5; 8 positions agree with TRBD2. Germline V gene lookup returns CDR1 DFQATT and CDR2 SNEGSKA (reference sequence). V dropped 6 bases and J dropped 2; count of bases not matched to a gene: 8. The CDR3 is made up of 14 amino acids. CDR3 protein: CSAGGGGPQETQYF. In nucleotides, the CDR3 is TGCAGTGCGGGGGGCGGGGGGCCTCAAGAGACCCAGTACTTC.